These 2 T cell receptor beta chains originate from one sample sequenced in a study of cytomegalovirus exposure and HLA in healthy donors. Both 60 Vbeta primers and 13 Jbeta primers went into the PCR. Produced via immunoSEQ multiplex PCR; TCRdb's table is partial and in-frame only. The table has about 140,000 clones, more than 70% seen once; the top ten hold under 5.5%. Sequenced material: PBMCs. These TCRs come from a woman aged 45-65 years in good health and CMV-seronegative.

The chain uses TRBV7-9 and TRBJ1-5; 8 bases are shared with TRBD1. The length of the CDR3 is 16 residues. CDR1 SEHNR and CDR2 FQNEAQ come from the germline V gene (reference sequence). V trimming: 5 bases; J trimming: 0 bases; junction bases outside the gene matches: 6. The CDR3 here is CASSSDRGYSNQPQHF. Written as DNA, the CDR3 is TGTGCCAGCAGCAGCGACAGGGGCTATAGCAATCAGCCCCAGCATTTT.

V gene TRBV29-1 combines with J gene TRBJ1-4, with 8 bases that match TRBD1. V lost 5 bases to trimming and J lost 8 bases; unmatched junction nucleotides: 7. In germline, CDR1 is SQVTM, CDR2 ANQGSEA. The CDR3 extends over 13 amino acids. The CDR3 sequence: CSVSETGDEKLFF. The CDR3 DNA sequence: TGCAGCGTTTCCGAGACAGGGGACGAAAAACTGTTTTTT.